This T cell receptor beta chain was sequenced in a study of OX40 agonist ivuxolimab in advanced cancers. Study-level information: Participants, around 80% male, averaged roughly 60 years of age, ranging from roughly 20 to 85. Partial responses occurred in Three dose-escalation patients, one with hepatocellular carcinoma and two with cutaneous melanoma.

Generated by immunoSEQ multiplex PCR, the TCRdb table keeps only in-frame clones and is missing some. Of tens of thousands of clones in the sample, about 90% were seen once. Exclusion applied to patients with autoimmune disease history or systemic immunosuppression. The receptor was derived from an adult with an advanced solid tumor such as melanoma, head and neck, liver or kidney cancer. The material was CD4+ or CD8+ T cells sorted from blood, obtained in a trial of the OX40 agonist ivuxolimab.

The CDR3 DNA is TGTGCCAGCAGCTTATTTAATCCCCCAGAAGCTTTCTTT. It translates to CASSLFNPPEAFF. The chain recombines TRBV7-2 with TRBJ1-1, with D uncertain. V lost 2 bases and J lost 8, with 12 bases in between. The germline CDR1 and CDR2 sequences are SGHTA and FQGNSA. This CDR3 has 13 amino acids.